One and the same sample provided the 29 T cell receptor beta chains below, sequenced in a study of T cell responses to AZD1222 COVID-19 vaccine. The data were produced by immunoSEQ multiplex PCR, yet TCRdb's version contains in-frame clones alone and is incomplete. The sample has approximately 150,000 clones, roughly 84% seen once. Sequenced here: peripheral blood, sampled 28 days after the second AZD1222 dose. The receptors were gathered from an adult who received the AZD1222 COVID-19 vaccine.

The chain employs TRBV5-6 and TRBJ1-1; D remains unclear. Per the germline V gene, CDR1 is SGHDT and CDR2 is YYEEEE. This CDR3 has 14 residues. V lost 1 base and J 13 bases, leaving 20 bases between the germline ends. CDR3 sequence (DNA): TGTGCCAGCAGCTTGAGGGCCGGTGTAACGTCGGGTTTCTTT. As protein: CASSLRAGVTSGFF.

There are a few counts of this clone. Other DNA sequences in the same sample also yield this CDR3. The chain employs TRBV2 and TRBJ1-5; tentatively, D is TRBD1 (5 bases). Germline CDR1 SNHLY, CDR2 FYNNEI. The CDR3 is made up of 16 amino acids. Between the trimmed V and J ends, which lost 6 bases and 1 base, there was a span of 16 bases. The CDR3 nucleotides read TGTGCCAGCAGGGCTGGCCAGGGACCGAGCAATCAGCCCCAGCATTTT. Protein: CASRAGQGPSNQPQHF.

The rearrangement joins TRBV3-1 (or the pseudogene TRBV3-2) to TRBJ2-1; D is perhaps TRBD1 or TRBD2 (5 bases each). CDR1 is LGHDT, CDR2 YNNKEL, per germline (reference sequence). There are 15 residues in the CDR3. V was clipped by 4 bases and J by 4 bases, with 14 bases between them. CDR3 sequence: CASSLGWDGYNEQFF. In DNA, the CDR3 is TGTGCCAGCAGCCTTGGATGGGACGGTTACAATGAGCAGTTCTTC.

This clone was detected once. The chain employs TRBV7-9 and TRBJ1-2; no clear D. Germline CDR1 SEHNR, CDR2 FQNEAQ (reference sequence). This CDR3 spans 15 amino acids. V lost 5 bases and J lost 5, with 18 bases in between. The DNA of the CDR3 is TGTGCCAGCAGCCCGCCCGAGGTTACCCTATATGGCTACACCTTC. Translating gives CASSPPEVTLYGYTF.

This chain connects TRBV7-2 to TRBJ1-2, with D tentatively TRBD1 (6 bases). The V end was cut by 5 bases, the J end by 0 bases, with 16 bases between. The CDR3 spans 16 residues. Germline-derived CDR1 and CDR2 are SGHTA and FQGNSA. CDR3: CASSGGAVGANYGYTF. The CDR3 region has the DNA TGTGCCAGCAGCGGGGGGGCAGTAGGGGCTAACTATGGCTACACCTTC.

Worth noting for this clone: Relative to the germline gene, one junction end is altered; a read error may explain this. The chain recombines TRBV19 with TRBJ1-2; D not resolved. CDR1 and CDR2 from the germline V gene are LNHDA and SQIVND (reference sequence). This CDR3 region has 14 residues. CDR3 region: CAGSISRTNYGYTF. The CDR3, as DNA: TGTGCCGGTAGTATCTCTAGAACTAACTATGGCTACACCTTC.

The rearrangement joins TRBV18 to TRBJ1-1; D is perhaps TRBD1 (5 bases). The V gene's germline CDR1 is KGHSH and CDR2 LQKENI. The CDR3 totals 14 residues. Trimming took 4 bases from V and 0 from J, leaving 9 bases between them. CDR3 loop: CASSLSGMNTEAFF. For the CDR3, the DNA is TGTGCCAGCTCACTCTCAGGGATGAACACTGAAGCTTTCTTT.

The V gene is TRBV2, the J gene TRBJ1-1, with TRBD1 as a possible D gene (5 bases). The CDR3 sequence is 17 residues long. With 3 bases removed from V and 0 bases from J, the gap between germline ends came to 17 bases. CDR1 SNHLY and CDR2 FYNNEI come from the germline V gene. CDR3 sequence reads: CASSDNTPPDMNTEAFF. For the CDR3, the DNA is TGTGCCAGCAGTGATAATACCCCTCCGGACATGAACACTGAAGCTTTCTTT. Combining the CDR3 with reference TRBV2 and TRBJ1-1 gives the whole variable domain EPEVTQTPSHQVTQMGQEVILRCVPISNHLYFYWYRQILGQKVEFLVSFYNNEISEKSEIFDDQFSVERPDGSNFTLKIRSTKLEDSAMYFCASSDNTPPDMNTEAFFGQGTRLTVV.

The genes are TRBV5-1 and TRBJ2-3, with 8 bases lining up with TRBD2. The CDR3 runs to 16 residues. Germline V gene data show CDR1 as SGHRS and CDR2 as YFSETQ. V lost 1 base to trimming and J lost 0 bases; unmatched junction nucleotides: 4. CDR3 DNA sequence: TGCGCCAGCAGCTTGTCACCGGGGGGGAGCACAGATACGCAGTATTTT. This codes for CASSLSPGGSTDTQYF.

This clone appeared once. The CDR3 loop reads CAISESGGETQYF. CDR3 nucleotides: TGTGCCATCAGTGAGTCGGGTGGAGAGACCCAGTACTTC. The chain recombines TRBV10-3 with TRBJ2-5; D gene uncertain. The CDR3 consists of 13 residues. V gave up 0 bases and J gave up 4 bases, with 6 bases separating them. Germline CDR1 and CDR2: ENHRY and SYGVKD.

V gene TRBV11-2 combines with J gene TRBJ1-1; 8 bases are shared with TRBD1. This CDR3 has 16 amino acids. J was trimmed by 1 base and V by 3 bases; bases with no gene match: 7. Germline assignment: CDR1 SGHAT and CDR2 FQNNGV. The CDR3 here is CASSFLGQDQNTEAFF. The CDR3 bases are TGTGCCAGCAGCTTCCTGGGACAGGATCAGAACACTGAAGCTTTCTTT.

CDR3 in amino acids: CASSYSPEEKLFF. In nucleotides, the CDR3 is TGTGCCAGCAGTTACTCCCCCGAGGAAAAACTGTTTTTT. The chain joins TRBV6-6 to TRBJ1-4; D is uncertain. The CDR3 totals 13 residues. Trimming removed 0 bases at V and 8 bases at J, with 7 bases between. The germline CDR1 and CDR2 sequences are MNHNY and SVGAGI (reference sequence).

J is TRBJ1-6 and V is TRBV11-2, with D uncertain. This CDR3 is 12 amino acids long. Germline CDR1 is SGHAT and CDR2 is FQNNGV. Between the trimmed V and J ends, which lost 3 bases and 11 bases, there was a span of 8 bases. The CDR3 DNA sequence: TGTGCCAGCAGCTTCCCCGATGCACCCCTCCACTTT. This codes for CASSFPDAPLHF.

This clone was recorded only once. This chain links TRBV28 with TRBJ2-7; 9 nucleotides line up with TRBD1. J gave up 6 bases and V 2 bases, and 5 bases lay outside the gene matches. There are 14 residues in the CDR3. Germline V lookup: CDR1 MDHEN, CDR2 SYDVKM. The CDR3 DNA is TGTGCCAGCAGTTTAAGGGACAGGGTCGGCGAGCAGTACTTC. As protein: CASSLRDRVGEQYF. Based on the CDR3 plus reference TRBV28 and TRBJ2-7, the full variable domain is DVKVTQSSRYLVKRTGEKVFLECVQDMDHENMFWYRQDPGLGLRLIYFSYDVKMKEKGDIPEGYSVSREKKERFSLILESASTNQTSMYLCASSLRDRVGEQYFGPGTRLTVT.

The V gene is TRBV7-9, the J gene TRBJ1-2; perhaps TRBD1 as D (5 bases). The CDR3 consists of 15 residues. Between the trimmed V and J ends, which lost 1 base and 6 bases, there was a span of 15 bases. Germline CDR1 is SEHNR and CDR2 is FQNEAQ (reference sequence). The CDR3 DNA is TGTGCCAGCAGCTTAGTAGGGGAGGGTAAGGATGGCTACACCTTC. This translates into CASSLVGEGKDGYTF.

This clone was seen once. V gene TRBV5-6 combines with J gene TRBJ1-4; 7 bases fit TRBD1. Germline CDR1 reads SGHDT; CDR2 reads YYEEEE. This CDR3 region has 15 residues. Losses at the gene ends were 6 bases for V and 8 bases for J; bases not matched to a gene: 13. The CDR3 reads CASTTRTGGREKLFF. The CDR3 coding sequence is TGTGCCAGCACCACGCGGACAGGAGGACGGGAAAAACTGTTTTTT.

CDR3 in DNA: TGTGCCAGCAGCCACCCAGGGGCTCCCGAGGGCTACACCTTC. It yields the protein CASSHPGAPEGYTF. The V gene is TRBV3-1 (or the pseudogene TRBV3-2), the J gene TRBJ1-2; weak D call: TRBD1 (6 bases). The V and J ends lost 3 bases and 8 bases respectively, with 16 bases between them. The CDR3 runs 14 residues. CDR1 is LGHDT, CDR2 YNNKEL, per germline (reference sequence).

This clone was detected only a few times. The V call is TRBV5-6, the J call TRBJ1-2, with 8 bases that match TRBD1. Germline loops: CDR1 SGHDT, CDR2 YYEEEE. Trimming removed 0 bases from V and 5 bases from J; junction bases left unmatched: 3. The CDR3 has 14 residues. The CDR3 sequence is CASSLGQGAYGYTF. The CDR3 nucleotides read TGTGCCAGCAGCTTGGGGCAGGGGGCGTATGGCTACACCTTC.

The chain has TRBV7-9 and TRBJ2-3; 11 nucleotides agree with TRBD2. CDR3 length equals 17 residues. Germline-derived CDR1 and CDR2 are SEHNR and FQNEAQ (reference sequence). V was clipped by 2 bases and J by 5 bases; unmatched bases: 9. CDR3 nucleotide sequence: TGTGCCAGCAGCTTAACCTCGGGACTAGCGGTGGGAGATACGCAGTATTTT. Translated, it gives CASSLTSGLAVGDTQYF.

The genes are TRBV4-1 and TRBJ1-1; possible D gene TRBD1, 5 bases. This CDR3 region has 15 residues. From germline, CDR1 is MGHRA and CDR2 YSYEKL. The V and J ends lost 4 bases and 2 bases respectively, with 14 bases between them. The CDR3 is CASSPQGGPNTEAFF. CDR3 nucleotide sequence: TGCGCCAGCAGCCCTCAGGGTGGTCCCAACACTGAAGCTTTCTTT.

The CDR3: CASGQGLNTEAFF. The CDR3 DNA reads TGTGCCAGTGGACAGGGTCTGAACACTGAAGCTTTCTTT. V usage is TRBV6-5 and J usage is TRBJ1-1; 8 bases are a match to TRBD1. Per germline, CDR1 MNHEY and CDR2 SVGAGI. The CDR3 sequence is 13 residues long. Trimming took 9 bases from V and 0 from J; bases not matched to a gene: 3.

V usage is TRBV11-2 and J usage is TRBJ1-1; tentative D call: TRBD1 (5 bases). V dropped 5 bases and J dropped 5 bases, with 15 bases sitting between them. Germline V CDR1 and CDR2: SGHAT, FQNNGV. The CDR3 contains 14 residues. The CDR3 reads CASSHRAGLTEAFF. Here the CDR3 DNA reads TGTGCCAGCAGCCACCGGGCAGGGCTGACTGAAGCTTTCTTT.

The genes are TRBV9 and TRBJ2-3, with TRBD1 matching over 10 bases. The CDR3 has 17 amino acids. Looked up from germline, CDR1 is SGDLS and CDR2 is YYNGEE. Losses at the gene ends were 1 base for V and 6 bases for J; bases not matched to a gene: 11. This CDR3 is CASSVFGGDRGPDTQYF. CDR3 coding DNA: TGTGCCAGCAGCGTATTCGGGGGGGACAGGGGCCCTGATACGCAGTATTTT.

The CDR3 loop reads CASSLEPGTYNEQFF. The CDR3 region has the DNA TGCGCCAGCAGCTTGGAGCCCGGAACCTACAATGAGCAGTTCTTC. The chain couples TRBV5-1 to TRBJ2-1; D unclear. The CDR3 is made up of 15 amino acids. CDR1 and CDR2 from the germline V gene are SGHRS and YFSETQ. V lost 0 bases and J 2 bases, leaving 9 bases between the germline ends.

V is TRBV10-3 and J is TRBJ1-3; D uncertain. From germline, CDR1 is ENHRY and CDR2 SYGVKD. The CDR3 contains 14 residues. Trimming pared 3 bases from V and 4 bases from J, leaving 10 bases between. Here the CDR3 DNA reads TGTGCCATCAGTGATTTTGGGGAGGGAAACACCATATATTTT. Amino acid sequence: CAISDFGEGNTIYF.

The chain combines TRBV28 with TRBJ1-1, with a tentative D call TRBD1 (5 bases). The CDR3 is 11 amino acids. The germline V gene encodes CDR1 MDHEN and CDR2 SYDVKM. V was trimmed by 6 bases and J by 8 bases, leaving 10 bases between them. The CDR3 DNA reads TGTGCCAGCAGGGACATGGCCGAAGCTTTCTTT. Translated: CASRDMAEAFF.

The chain joins TRBV2 to TRBJ1-1, with D possibly matching TRBD1 (5 bases). In germline, CDR1 is SNHLY, CDR2 FYNNEI. The CDR3 is 13 amino acids. Deletions cut 7 bases from V and 1 base from J, with 10 bases between. The CDR3 protein is CASIGQTNTEAFF. In DNA, the CDR3 is TGTGCCAGCATTGGACAAACGAACACTGAAGCTTTCTTT.

The J gene is TRBJ2-2, the V gene TRBV7-9, with unresolved D. V lost 1 base and J 3 bases, leaving 6 bases between the germline ends. The CDR3 extends over 14 amino acids. Germline CDR1 is SEHNR and CDR2 is FQNEAQ (reference sequence). CDR3 nucleotides: TGTGCCAGCAGCTTAGGGTACGACACCGGGGAGCTGTTTTTT. Amino acids: CASSLGYDTGELFF. Full variable domain (missing parts from reference TRBV7-9 and TRBJ2-2): DTGVSQNPRHKITKRGQNVTFRCDPISEHNRLYWYRQTLGQGPEFLTYFQNEAQLEKSRLLSDRFSAERPKGSFSTLEIQRTEQGDSAMYLCASSLGYDTGELFFGEGSRLTVL.

This chain uses TRBV6-5 with TRBJ1-5; D perhaps matches TRBD1 (6 bases). The CDR3 sequence is 13 residues long. Germline values: CDR1 MNHEY, CDR2 SVGAGI. Deletions cut 6 bases from V and 9 bases from J, with 15 bases between. The CDR3 sequence is CASRDGGLGPQHF. The DNA of the CDR3 is TGTGCCAGCAGGGACGGGGGGCTGGGGCCCCAGCATTTT.